These 19 T cell receptor beta chains share one sample of origin, sequenced in a study of cytomegalovirus exposure and HLA in healthy donors. Clones were read by immunoSEQ multiplex PCR, and TCRdb kept only the in-frame ones, dropping some. The sample carries over 150,000 clones, roughly 89% recorded once. Sequences were obtained from PBMCs. The receptors stem from a man between 18 and 29 years old in good health and CMV-seropositive.

The V and J genes are TRBV4-1 and TRBJ2-7; 8 bases agree with TRBD2. This CDR3 has 17 amino acids. V lost 0 bases and J lost 2; bases outside the gene matches: 9. Looked up from germline, CDR1 is MGHRA and CDR2 is YSYEKL. The chain's CDR3 is CASSQEVERTSPYEQYF. CDR3 nucleotide sequence: TGCGCCAGCAGCCAAGAGGTAGAACGGACTAGCCCCTACGAGCAGTACTTC.

The chain employs TRBV9 and TRBJ2-3, with 9 bases identical to TRBD1. V lost 3 bases and J lost 7; bases outside the gene matches: 6. The CDR3 extends over 14 amino acids. Per germline, CDR1 SGDLS and CDR2 YYNGEE. The CDR3 region has the DNA TGTGCCAGCAGCGCCGGGACAGGGCGATATACGCAGTATTTT. Translation gives CASSAGTGRYTQYF. The variable domain in full, with the rest retrieved from reference TRBV9 and TRBJ2-3, is DSGVTQTPKHLITATGQRVTLRCSPRSGDLSVYWYQQSLDQGLQFLIQYYNGEERAKGNILERFSAQQFPDLHSELNLSSLELGDSALYFCASSAGTGRYTQYFGPGTRLTVL.

This rearrangement joins TRBV28 to TRBJ1-5; TRBD1 agrees at 9 bases. The CDR3 is 15 amino acids. In germline, CDR1 is MDHEN, CDR2 SYDVKM. V was clipped by 6 bases and J by 1 base; unmatched bases: 4. The chain's CDR3 is CASRVGQGSNQPQHF. Written as DNA, the CDR3 is TGTGCCAGCAGGGTGGGACAGGGAAGCAATCAGCCCCAGCATTTT.

The chain carries TRBV7-9 and TRBJ2-7, with TRBD1 matching 7 bases. The V segment lost 4 bases and the J segment 4 bases; nucleotides outside the gene matches: 10. CDR1 and CDR2 (germline): SEHNR, FQNEAQ (reference sequence). This CDR3 spans 15 amino acids. CDR3 sequence (DNA): TGTGCCAGCAGCTCGAACATTGGACAGGAGTACGAGCAGTACTTC. Protein product: CASSSNIGQEYEQYF.

This clone was recorded only once. The genes are TRBV6-5 and TRBJ1-1; D unresolved. Trimming removed 0 bases at V and 1 base at J, with 6 bases between. The germline V gene has CDR1 MNHEY and CDR2 SVGAGI. The CDR3 consists of 14 residues. The CDR3 reads CASSYSRGNTEAFF. The CDR3 bases are TGTGCCAGCAGTTACTCGAGAGGGAACACTGAAGCTTTCTTT.

DNA for the CDR3: TGTGCCAGTAGCGGGCTAGCGGGAACCTACGAGCAGTACTTC. Translation gives CASSGLAGTYEQYF. V is TRBV19 and J is TRBJ2-7; 9 bases fit TRBD2. The V gene's germline CDR1 is LNHDA and CDR2 SQIVND (reference sequence). Losses at the gene ends were 6 bases for V and 2 bases for J; bases not matched to a gene: 5. This CDR3 is 14 amino acids long.

In DNA, the CDR3 is TGCGCCAGCAGCTTGGGTATTAGCGGACAAGAGACCCAGTACTTC. Translated, it gives CASSLGISGQETQYF. The V and J genes are TRBV5-1 and TRBJ2-5, with D maybe TRBD2 (6 bases). Trimming shortened V by 0 bases and J by 2 bases, and 11 bases separated the two germline ends. Germline assignment: CDR1 SGHRS and CDR2 YFSETQ. The CDR3 totals 15 residues.

This chain uses TRBV7-2 with TRBJ2-1; 14 nucleotides align to TRBD2. Germline CDR1 SGHTA, CDR2 FQGNSA. Losses at the gene ends were 7 bases for V and 0 bases for J; bases not matched to a gene: 8. CDR3 length: 18 residues. The CDR3 DNA reads TGTGCCAGCATTCCGGGACTAGCGGGAGCGGGCTCCTACAATGAGCAGTTCTTC. Translation: CASIPGLAGAGSYNEQFF.

The chain recombines TRBV2 with TRBJ2-4; 8 bases match TRBD2. Trimming removed 8 bases from V and 1 base from J; junction bases left unmatched: 10. Germline CDR1 and CDR2: SNHLY and FYNNEI. The CDR3 extends over 16 amino acids. The CDR3 DNA sequence: TGTGCCAGCTCCCCGGAGGGGACTAGTGCCAAAAACATTCAGTACTTC. Translated: CASSPEGTSAKNIQYF.

The rearrangement uses TRBV29-1 and TRBJ1-2, with 9 bases identical to TRBD1. CDR1 SQVTM and CDR2 ANQGSEA come from the germline V gene. V trimming: 0 bases; J trimming: 2 bases; junction bases outside the gene matches: 4. The CDR3 loop spans 15 amino acids. The CDR3 loop reads CSVEDWTGANYGYTF. The CDR3 nucleotides read TGCAGCGTTGAAGATTGGACAGGGGCGAACTATGGCTACACCTTC.

The chain uses TRBV7-9 and TRBJ1-1; D uncertain. From germline, CDR1 is SEHNR and CDR2 FQNEAQ (reference sequence). V lost 3 bases to trimming and J lost 0 bases, with 8 bases between them. The CDR3 is 14 residues long. The CDR3 is CASSFPGMNTEAFF. The DNA for the CDR3 is TGTGCCAGCAGCTTCCCGGGGATGAACACTGAAGCTTTCTTT.

This chain connects TRBV7-9 to TRBJ2-1, with 7 positions matching TRBD2. The V gene end was trimmed by 4 bases and the J gene end by 7 bases; junction bases not matched to a gene: 4. This CDR3 has 13 amino acids. The germline CDR1 and CDR2 sequences are SEHNR and FQNEAQ (reference sequence). The CDR3 reads CASSYPGRNEQFF. For the CDR3, the DNA is TGTGCCAGCAGCTATCCCGGGAGGAATGAGCAGTTCTTC.

The chain couples TRBV6-1 to TRBJ2-7; 12 bases are shared with TRBD1. The CDR3 covers 18 residues. J was trimmed by 0 bases and V by 4 bases; bases with no gene match: 10. Germline V gene data show CDR1 as MNHNS and CDR2 as SASEGT. The CDR3 region is CASSGSGTGGEGSYEQYF. CDR3 sequence (DNA): TGTGCCAGCAGTGGTTCCGGGACAGGGGGCGAGGGCTCCTACGAGCAGTACTTC.

J is TRBJ2-1 and V is TRBV11-1; TRBD2 matches at 8 bases. Germline V gene lookup returns CDR1 SGHAT and CDR2 FQDESV (reference sequence). Trimming took 1 base from V and 6 from J; bases not matched to a gene: 5. The length of the CDR3 is 15 residues. The CDR3 region has the DNA TGTGCCAGCAGCTTAGGGCCTAGCGGGCTCAATGAGCAGTTCTTC. Translated: CASSLGPSGLNEQFF.

The CDR3 region is CASSFVTPRPRPGLDSYEQYF. The DNA for the CDR3 is TGTGCCAGCAGTTTTGTAACCCCTAGACCTAGGCCGGGACTAGACTCCTACGAGCAGTACTTC. The V and J genes are TRBV27 and TRBJ2-7; 8 bases align to TRBD2. With 3 bases clipped from V and 0 bases from J, the junction kept 22 bases outside the gene matches. CDR1 is MNHEY and CDR2 is SMNVEV in the germline V gene (reference sequence). The length of the CDR3 is 21 residues.

The J gene is TRBJ2-3, the V gene TRBV5-1, with 13 bases aligning to TRBD2. This CDR3 is 17 amino acids long. J was trimmed by 1 base and V by 3 bases; bases with no gene match: 5. Looked up from germline, CDR1 is SGHRS and CDR2 is YFSETQ. The CDR3 DNA follows: TGCGCCAGCAGCTCGGGACTAGCGGGATTGGGCACAGATACGCAGTATTTT. Its protein is CASSSGLAGLGTDTQYF.

V gene TRBV2 combines with J gene TRBJ1-2, with 9 bases fitting TRBD1. CDR1 and CDR2 (germline): SNHLY, FYNNEI. The CDR3 covers 15 residues. V gave up 6 bases and J gave up 4 bases; unmatched junction bases: 9. The CDR3 nucleotides read TGTGCCAGCAGCCCGGGACAGGGAGTCGTCTATGGCTACACCTTC. It translates to CASSPGQGVVYGYTF.

The CDR3 reads CASSLGQGLGDGYTF. The CDR3, as DNA: TGTGCCAGCAGCTTGGGACAGGGCTTGGGAGATGGCTACACCTTC. J is TRBJ1-2 and V is TRBV7-9; 9 bases fit TRBD1. The CDR3 runs 15 residues. Germline V lookup: CDR1 SEHNR, CDR2 FQNEAQ (reference sequence). V lost 3 bases and J lost 6; bases outside the gene matches: 8.

The CDR3: CASRVGLAGSEQFF. As DNA, the CDR3 is TGTGCCAGCAGGGTAGGACTAGCGGGAAGTGAGCAGTTCTTC. This chain connects TRBV6-5 to TRBJ2-1, with TRBD2 matching over 12 bases. CDR1 MNHEY and CDR2 SVGAGI come from the germline V gene. The CDR3 is 14 residues long. J gave up 9 bases and V 6 bases, and 6 bases lay outside the gene matches.